This record looks at one T cell receptor (beta chain) sequence and its context. These data belong to a study of T cells of healthy individuals. MiXCR, run by TCRdb on the 5' RACE reads, gives a single entry per CDR3 protein. The top ten hold 9.2% of the sample, which has over 40,000 distinct CDR3 sequences, about 4.2% seen once. This CDR3 is 12 amino acids long. Per germline, CDR1 MNHNY and CDR2 SVGAGI (reference sequence). Trimming removed 3 bases at V and 2 bases at J, with 5 bases between. The clonotype comes from a human donor in good health. The chain is built from TRBV6-6 and TRBJ2-7; D is unresolved. The DNA of the CDR3 is TGTGCCAGCAGTTATGGTACCTACGAGCAGTACTTC. This translates into CASSYGTYEQYF.